This T cell receptor beta chain comes out of a study of early T cells in non-severe SARS-CoV-2 infection. TCRdb analysed the 5' RACE reads with MiXCR anew, one entry per CDR3 protein. The sample comprises 50,000 to 80,000 distinct CDR3 sequences, less than 9.5% of which are singletons, and around an eighth rests with the top ten. Trimming cost V 2 bases and J 8 bases, with 7 bases left between them. This CDR3 region has 12 residues. In germline, CDR1 is SEHNR, CDR2 FQNEAQ (reference sequence). This material consisted of whole blood, taken at baseline. The V and J genes are TRBV7-9 and TRBJ2-1; the D is unclear. The TCR comes from an adult who was a healthcare worker with PCR-confirmed SARS-CoV-2 infection or an uninfected control (not recorded which). CDR3 sequence: CASSLISHEQFF. In DNA form, the CDR3 reads TGTGCCAGCAGCTTAATATCTCATGAGCAGTTCTTC.